A single T cell receptor beta chain is shown here with its context. The antigen is not known. The data are from a study of cytomegalovirus exposure and HLA in healthy donors. The CDR3 loop spans 14 amino acids. V lost 8 bases to trimming and J lost 0 bases, with 11 bases between them. Germline values: CDR1 MGHRA, CDR2 YSYEKL. Study-level points and caveats: Specific recognition of CMV antigens was confirmed in vitro for a few chains (all CMV-associated).

Assay: immunoSEQ multiplex PCR; the TCRdb copy retains only in-frame clones and omits some. The sample shows around 160,000 clones, around 90% of them seen only once. The specimen was PBMCs. The receptor comes from a woman in her late teens or twenties in good health and CMV-seropositive. The chain is built from TRBV4-1 and TRBJ2-4; D gene unclear. CDR3 DNA: TGCGCCAGCCATACAGATTTAGCCAAAAACATTCAGTACTTC. Translating it yields CASHTDLAKNIQYF.